This T cell receptor (beta chain) originates from a study of blood T cell repertoires in COVID-19. The wider study: Whether acute or convalescent, the COVID-19 samples came from the United States, Italy and Spain. T cells, B-cell-depleted T cells, or PBMCs provided the cDNA or gDNA that served as material.

How the authors handled the data: How many nucleated cells were present was estimated from reference gene primer amplification. Method: immunoSEQ multiplex PCR; TCRdb's copy keeps in-frame clones and lacks some. That table gives V, J and clone size, and the DNA gave D and trimming. This sample has approximately 150,000 clones; roughly 82% occur once, and the top ten carry around 6.7%. Trimming stripped 7 bases from V and 5 bases from J, with 14 bases between. The CDR3 length is 13 residues. From germline, CDR1 is KGHDR and CDR2 SFDVKD. The clonotype was recovered from a woman between 50 and 59 years old in a cohort sampled during active or convalescent COVID-19. The sequencing input was peripheral blood. V usage is TRBV24-1 and J usage is TRBJ2-7; D is unresolved. The CDR3, as DNA: TGTGCCACCAGGGCGAAGACAAGGAACGAGCAGTACTTC. Amino acid sequence: CATRAKTRNEQYF.